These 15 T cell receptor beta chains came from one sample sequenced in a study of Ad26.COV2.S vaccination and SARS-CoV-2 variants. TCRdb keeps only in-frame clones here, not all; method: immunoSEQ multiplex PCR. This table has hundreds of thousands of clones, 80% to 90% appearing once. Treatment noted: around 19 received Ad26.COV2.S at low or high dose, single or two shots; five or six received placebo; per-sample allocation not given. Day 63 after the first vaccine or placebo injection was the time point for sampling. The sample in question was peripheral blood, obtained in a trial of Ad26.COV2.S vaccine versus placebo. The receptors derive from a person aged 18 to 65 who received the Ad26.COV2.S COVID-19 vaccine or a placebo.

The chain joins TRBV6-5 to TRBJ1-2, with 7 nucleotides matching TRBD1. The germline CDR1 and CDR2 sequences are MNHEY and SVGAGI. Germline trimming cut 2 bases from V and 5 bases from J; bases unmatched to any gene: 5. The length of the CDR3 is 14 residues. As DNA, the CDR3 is TGTGCCAGCAGTTACGGGGGACAGCCATATGGCTACACCTTC. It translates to CASSYGGQPYGYTF.

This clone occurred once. Here the CDR3 reads CSVDPGTSGIQYF. CDR3 coding DNA: TGCAGCGTTGACCCGGGAACCTCGGGCATTCAGTACTTC. The rearrangement joins TRBV29-1 to TRBJ2-4; D perhaps matches TRBD2 (5 bases). Germline loops: CDR1 SQVTM, CDR2 ANQGSEA. V lost 3 bases, J lost 9 bases, and 15 bases lay in between. The CDR3 covers 13 residues. The complete variable domain, with remaining parts taken from reference TRBV29-1 and TRBJ2-4, reads SAVISQKPSRDICQRGTSLTIQCQVDSQVTMMFWYRQQPGQSLTLIATANQGSEATYESGFVIDKFPISRPNLTFSTLTVSNMSPEDSSIYLCSVDPGTSGIQYFGAGTRLSVL.

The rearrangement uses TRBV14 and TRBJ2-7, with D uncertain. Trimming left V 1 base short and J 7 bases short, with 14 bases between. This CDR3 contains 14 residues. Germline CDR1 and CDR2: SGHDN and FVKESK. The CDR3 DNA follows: TGTGCCAGCAGCCAAGCAGTCCCTCTGGGTGAGCAGTACTTC. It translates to CASSQAVPLGEQYF.

Written as DNA, the CDR3 is TGCAGCGTTGAAGATCGTCCCACAGATACGCAGTATTTT. Protein product: CSVEDRPTDTQYF. The chain uses TRBV29-1 and TRBJ2-3; D call uncertain. The V gene's germline CDR1 is SQVTM and CDR2 ANQGSEA. This CDR3 comprises 13 residues. The germline V and J ends were trimmed by 0 bases and 2 bases, with 6 bases remaining between them.

The CDR3 bases are TGTGCCAGCAGCCAAGGGGGCCATGGGTGGATGGGTGAGCAGTTCTTC. Its translation: CASSQGGHGWMGEQFF. This chain connects TRBV3-1 (or the pseudogene TRBV3-2) to TRBJ2-1, with TRBD1 as a possible D gene (5 bases). V was cut by 1 base and J by 9 bases, with 19 bases left in between. Germline CDR1 LGHDT, CDR2 YNNKEL (reference sequence). The length of the CDR3 is 16 residues.

DNA for the CDR3: TGTGCCAGTAGCCTTAAACTAGCGGGAGGTCCCGGGGAGCTGTTTTTT. This encodes CASSLKLAGGPGELFF. The V gene is TRBV19, the J gene TRBJ2-2, with 12 bases fitting TRBD2. The germline CDR1 and CDR2 sequences are LNHDA and SQIVND (reference sequence). The J segment lost 6 bases and the V segment lost 6 bases, leaving 8 bases of the junction unmatched. This CDR3 spans 16 amino acids.

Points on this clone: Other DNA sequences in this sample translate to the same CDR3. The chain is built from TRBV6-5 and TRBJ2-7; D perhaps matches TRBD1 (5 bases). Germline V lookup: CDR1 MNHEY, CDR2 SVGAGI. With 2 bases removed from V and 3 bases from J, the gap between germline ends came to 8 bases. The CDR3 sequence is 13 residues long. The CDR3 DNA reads TGTGCCAGCAGTTACAGCAGGGACTACGAGCAGTACTTC. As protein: CASSYSRDYEQYF.

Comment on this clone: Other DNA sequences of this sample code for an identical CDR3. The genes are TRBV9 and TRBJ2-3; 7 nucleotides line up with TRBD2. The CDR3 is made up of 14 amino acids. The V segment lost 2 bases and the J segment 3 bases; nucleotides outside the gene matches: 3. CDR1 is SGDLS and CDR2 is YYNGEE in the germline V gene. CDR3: CASSVGGRTDTQYF. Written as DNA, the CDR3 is TGTGCCAGCAGCGTGGGCGGGAGAACAGATACGCAGTATTTT.

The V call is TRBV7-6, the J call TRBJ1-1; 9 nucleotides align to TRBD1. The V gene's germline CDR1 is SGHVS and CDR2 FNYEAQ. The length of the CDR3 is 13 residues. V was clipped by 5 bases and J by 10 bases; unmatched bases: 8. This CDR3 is CASSPGTGRRAFF. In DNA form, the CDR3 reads TGTGCCAGCAGCCCTGGGACAGGGAGGAGAGCTTTCTTT.

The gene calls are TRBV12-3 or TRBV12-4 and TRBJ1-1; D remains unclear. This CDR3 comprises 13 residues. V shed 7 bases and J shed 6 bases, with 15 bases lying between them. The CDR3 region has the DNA TGTGCCAGCACCCCCTGGCCCAACGCTGAAGCTTTCTTT. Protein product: CASTPWPNAEAFF.

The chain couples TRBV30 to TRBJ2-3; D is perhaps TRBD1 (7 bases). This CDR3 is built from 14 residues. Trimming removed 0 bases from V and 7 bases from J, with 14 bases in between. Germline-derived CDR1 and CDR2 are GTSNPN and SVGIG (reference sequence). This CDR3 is CAWSVRQGGHTQYF. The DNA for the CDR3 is TGTGCCTGGAGTGTAAGGCAGGGGGGACATACGCAGTATTTT.

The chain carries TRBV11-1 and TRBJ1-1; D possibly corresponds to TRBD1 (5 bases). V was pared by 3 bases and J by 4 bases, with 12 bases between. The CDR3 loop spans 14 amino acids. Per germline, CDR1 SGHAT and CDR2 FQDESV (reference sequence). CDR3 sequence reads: CASSFSGRVTEAFF. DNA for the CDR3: TGTGCCAGCAGCTTCTCAGGGCGGGTCACTGAAGCTTTCTTT.

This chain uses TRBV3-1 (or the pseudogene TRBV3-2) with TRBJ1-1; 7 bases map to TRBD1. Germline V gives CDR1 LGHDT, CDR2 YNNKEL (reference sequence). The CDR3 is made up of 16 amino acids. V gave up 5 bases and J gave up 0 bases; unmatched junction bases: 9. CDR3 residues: CASSFQGGFVNTEAFF. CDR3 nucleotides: TGTGCCAGCAGCTTCCAGGGGGGTTTTGTGAACACTGAAGCTTTCTTT.

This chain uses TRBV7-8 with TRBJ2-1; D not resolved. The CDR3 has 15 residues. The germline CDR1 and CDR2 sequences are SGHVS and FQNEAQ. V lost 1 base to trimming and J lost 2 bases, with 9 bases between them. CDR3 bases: TGTGCCAGCAGCTTAGATGGCGGACCCTACAATGAGCAGTTCTTC. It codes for CASSLDGGPYNEQFF.

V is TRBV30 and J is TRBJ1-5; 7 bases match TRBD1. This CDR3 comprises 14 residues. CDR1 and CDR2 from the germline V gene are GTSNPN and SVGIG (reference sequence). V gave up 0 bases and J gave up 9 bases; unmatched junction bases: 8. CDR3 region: CAWSVSGGRRPQHF. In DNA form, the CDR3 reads TGTGCCTGGAGTGTTTCAGGGGGAAGGCGGCCCCAGCATTTT.